The rows below give T cell receptor beta chains drawn from one sample of a study of CD8+CD57+ T cells in acquired aplastic anemia. Each CDR3 protein gets one entry after TCRdb re-called the reads with MiXCR. The table lists approximately 170,000 distinct CDR3 sequences, about 45% of them singletons. The sequenced sample consisted of sorted CD4+, CD8+, or CD8+CD57+ T cells (not recorded which) from PBMCs. The receptors originated from a human donor with aplastic anemia. CDR3s include the opening cysteine and the closing phenylalanine or tryptophan. Fields, in order: V gene, J gene, D gene, clone size, CDR3 protein, CDR3 DNA. The D gene is left open where the match is weak. The size field is filled for only some rows; it gives once, few, many or a size class.

>TRBV5-4|TRBJ2-1|.|few
CASSLGREWAQFSYNEQFF
TGTGCCAGCAGCTTGGGACGGGAGTGGGCCCAATTCTCCTACAATGAGCAGTTCTTC
>TRBV20-1|TRBJ1-2|.|.
CSARTQGTDGYTF
TGCAGTGCTAGGACGCAGGGGACGGATGGCTACACCTTC
>TRBV9|TRBJ2-1|.|many
CASSVAPGVYNEQFF
TGTGCCAGCAGCGTAGCCCCCGGCGTCTACAATGAGCAGTTCTTC
>TRBV9|TRBJ2-2|TRBD2|many
CASSVASGGALTGELFF
TGTGCCAGCAGCGTAGCTAGCGGGGGGGCCTTAACCGGGGAGCTGTTTTTT
>TRBV5-1|TRBJ2-5|TRBD2|many
CASSSRGSGETQYF
TGCGCCAGCAGCTCTCGCGGTAGCGGGGAGACCCAGTACTTC
>TRBV12-3/TRBV12-4|TRBJ2-5|TRBD1|.
CASSLDREETQYF
TGTGCCAGCAGTTTGGACAGGGAAGAGACCCAGTACTTC
>TRBV15|TRBJ1-1|.|.
CATSSSPLDNTEAFF
TGTGCCACCAGCTCTTCACCGCTAGATAACACTGAAGCTTTCTTT
>TRBV12-3/TRBV12-4|TRBJ1-2|.|.
CASSPSGGYGYTF
TGTGCCAGCAGCCCCTCGGGGGGATATGGCTACACCTTC
>TRBV7-9|TRBJ2-1|.|many
CASSFGGGLTYEQFF
TGTGCCAGCAGCTTTGGCGGGGGCCTCACCTATGAGCAGTTCTTC
>TRBV12-3/TRBV12-4|TRBJ2-6|.|few
CASDPGGAGANVLTF
TGTGCCAGCGATCCCGGGGGCGCTGGGGCCAACGTCCTGACTTTC
>TRBV20-1|TRBJ1-5|TRBD1|.
CSASPTGDGQPQHF
TGCAGTGCTAGTCCGACAGGGGATGGGCAGCCCCAGCATTTT
>TRBV29-1|TRBJ1-1|.|.
CSVWRTEAFF
TGCAGCGTTTGGAGGACTGAAGCTTTCTTT
>TRBV2|TRBJ2-5|TRBD2|many
CASSGEGRETQYF
TGTGCCAGCAGTGGGGAGGGCAGGGAGACCCAGTACTTC